These 24 T cell receptor beta chains share one sample of origin, sequenced in a study of blood T cell repertoires in COVID-19. The table came from immunoSEQ multiplex PCR; TCRdb's copy has only in-frame clones and leaves some out. The data show roughly 100,000 clones, with 80% to 90% seen just once and just under 10% held by the top ten. Specimen: peripheral blood. The receptors come from a middle-aged man with active or convalescent COVID-19.

DNA for the CDR3: TGTGCCAGCAGTTACTCGATTGGAGGGGACACTGAAGCTTTCTTT. Encoded protein: CASSYSIGGDTEAFF. The chain links TRBV6-5 to TRBJ1-1, with D possibly being TRBD1 (5 bases). Between the trimmed V and J ends, which lost 0 bases and 3 bases, there was a span of 11 bases. The CDR3 extends over 15 amino acids. Per germline, CDR1 MNHEY and CDR2 SVGAGI.

V and J are TRBV6-6 and TRBJ1-1, with D possibly TRBD1 on 6 matching bases. Germline CDR1 reads MNHNY; CDR2 reads SVGAGI (reference sequence). The CDR3 runs 12 residues. The ends were cut back, 5 bases at V and 4 bases at J, with 8 bases in the middle. CDR3 nucleotide sequence: TGTGCCAGCAGTCAGGGGCCCACTGAAGCTTTCTTT. Protein: CASSQGPTEAFF.

The genes are TRBV5-6 and TRBJ1-2, with 8 bases matching TRBD1. CDR3 length equals 14 residues. V dropped 0 bases and J dropped 6; count of bases not matched to a gene: 4. Germline CDR1 reads SGHDT; CDR2 reads YYEEEE. CDR3 nucleotide sequence: TGTGCCAGCAGCTTGGGTGTGACAGGGGATGGCTACACCTTC. Translation: CASSLGVTGDGYTF.

This chain links TRBV3-1 (or the pseudogene TRBV3-2) with TRBJ1-2; weak D call: TRBD1 (6 bases). Germline V gene lookup returns CDR1 LGHDT and CDR2 YNNKEL (reference sequence). CDR3 size: 16 residues. V shed 3 bases and J shed 4 bases, with 18 bases lying between them. CDR3 DNA: TGTGCCAGCAGCCACTCAAGGGCAGGGGTCCGCTATGGCTACACCTTC. This encodes CASSHSRAGVRYGYTF.

This sequence joins TRBV6-5 and TRBJ2-7; 7 bases are shared with TRBD1. The CDR3 is made up of 14 amino acids. V lost 1 base and J lost 2; bases outside the gene matches: 2. The V gene's germline CDR1 is MNHEY and CDR2 SVGAGI. CDR3 DNA sequence: TGTGCCAGCAGTTACTGGGACAGACCCTACGAGCAGTACTTC. Its translation: CASSYWDRPYEQYF.

The J gene is TRBJ2-2, the V gene TRBV3-1 (or the pseudogene TRBV3-2); 7 bases line up with TRBD1. The germline gives CDR1 LGHDT, CDR2 YNNKEL (reference sequence). The CDR3 loop spans 14 amino acids. After removal of 2 bases from V and 6 bases from J, the junction contained 3 bases not matched to a gene. CDR3 loop: CASSQTTGAGELFF. The CDR3 coding sequence is TGTGCCAGCAGCCAAACAACAGGGGCCGGGGAGCTGTTTTTT.

The genes are TRBV18 and TRBJ1-2; no reliable D call. There are 13 residues in the CDR3. Germline V gene lookup returns CDR1 KGHSH and CDR2 LQKENI. V lost 3 bases to trimming and J lost 3 bases, with 8 bases between them. CDR3 DNA: TGTGCCAGCTCACCTAGACAAGACTATGGCTACACCTTC. It is translated as CASSPRQDYGYTF. The entire variable domain, with the rest obtained from reference TRBV18 and TRBJ1-2, is as follows: NAGVMQNPRHLVRRRGQEARLRCSPMKGHSHVYWYRQLPEEGLKFMVYLQKENIIDESGMPKERFSAEFPKEGPSILRIQQVVRGDSAAYFCASSPRQDYGYTFGSGTRLTVV.

The genes are TRBV12-3 or TRBV12-4 and TRBJ1-1; D is uncertain. The CDR3 covers 13 residues. V lost 3 bases and J lost 10, with 15 bases in between. This CDR3 is CASSFQGAAGAFF. The CDR3 nucleotides are TGTGCCAGCAGTTTCCAAGGTGCGGCGGGAGCTTTCTTT.

V is TRBV5-4 and J is TRBJ1-2; no clear D gene. The germline V gene has CDR1 SGHNT and CDR2 YYREEE (reference sequence). This CDR3 has 16 amino acids. The V end lost 2 bases, the J end lost 4 bases, and 18 bases lay between the germline ends. The CDR3 coding sequence is TGTGCCAGCAGCTTATCCAGCGGGAGGGAGGCCTATGGCTACACCTTC. Translation gives CASSLSSGREAYGYTF.

The chain recombines TRBV5-6 with TRBJ2-3; no definite D call. The germline V gene has CDR1 SGHDT and CDR2 YYEEEE. V lost 0 bases, J lost 0 bases, and 5 bases lay in between. The CDR3 sequence is 14 residues long. The CDR3 region is CASSLDGSTDTQYF. CDR3 nucleotide sequence: TGTGCCAGCAGCTTGGATGGCAGCACAGATACGCAGTATTTT.

The chain uses TRBV5-6 and TRBJ2-1, with a weak D call TRBD2 (6 bases). CDR1 is SGHDT, CDR2 YYEEEE, per germline. There are 12 residues in the CDR3. The V end lost 4 bases, the J end lost 9 bases, and 11 bases lay between the germline ends. The DNA of the CDR3 is TGTGCCAGCAGCCCGAGGGGAGGTGAGCAGTTCTTC. Its translation is CASSPRGGEQFF.

The rearrangement uses TRBV2 and TRBJ1-3; D remains ambiguous. The V end lost 4 bases, the J end lost 4 bases, and 8 bases lay between the germline ends. The CDR3 is made up of 13 amino acids. Per the germline V gene, CDR1 is SNHLY and CDR2 is FYNNEI. The CDR3 here is CASSVSGGNTIYF. The DNA for the CDR3 is TGTGCCAGCAGTGTTTCGGGGGGAAACACCATATATTTT.

The chain uses TRBV18 and TRBJ1-2; D is perhaps TRBD1 (6 bases). CDR1 and CDR2 from the germline V gene are KGHSH and LQKENI. The V end was cut by 3 bases, the J end by 1 base, with 12 bases between. The CDR3 length is 15 residues. CDR3 region: CASSPGQTNNYGYTF. DNA of the CDR3: TGTGCCAGCTCACCGGGACAAACTAATAACTATGGCTACACCTTC.

This clone has a single count. V is TRBV15 and J is TRBJ2-5, with D possibly matching TRBD2 (6 bases). V lost 0 bases and J lost 5, with 22 bases in between. Germline values: CDR1 LNHNV, CDR2 YYDKDF (reference sequence). The CDR3 contains 18 residues. In DNA, the CDR3 is TGTGCCACCAGCAGAGACATGAGCGGGCATAAGAGACGGGAGACCCAGTACTTC. Translation gives CATSRDMSGHKRRETQYF. Using reference TRBV15 and TRBJ2-5 for the parts outside the CDR3, the full variable domain is DAMVIQNPRYQVTQFGKPVTLSCSQTLNHNVMYWYQQKSSQAPKLLFHYYDKDFNNEADTPDNFQSRRPNTSFCFLDIRSPGLGDTAMYLCATSRDMSGHKRRETQYFGPGTRLLVL.

The V gene is TRBV30, the J gene TRBJ1-1; D is ambiguous. This CDR3 is built from 12 residues. Trimming removed 3 bases from V and 4 bases from J, with 9 bases in between. Germline-derived CDR1 and CDR2 are GTSNPN and SVGIG (reference sequence). DNA of the CDR3: TGTGCCTGGAGGAGTGAATCCACTGAAGCTTTCTTT. This sequence encodes CAWRSESTEAFF.

This chain uses TRBV5-6 with TRBJ1-3; the D gene is possibly TRBD1 (5 bases). Deletions cut 0 bases from V and 9 bases from J, with 16 bases between. The CDR3 runs 15 residues. Looked up from germline, CDR1 is SGHDT and CDR2 is YYEEEE. The CDR3 region has the DNA TGTGCCAGCAGCTTGGCCGGGACGGGGGGTCGCACCATATATTTT. Translating it yields CASSLAGTGGRTIYF.

The chain combines TRBV6-5 with TRBJ2-2; a weak D match, TRBD2 (7 bases). The CDR3 contains 16 residues. V lost 4 bases, J lost 7 bases, and 19 bases lay in between. The V gene's germline CDR1 is MNHEY and CDR2 SVGAGI. The chain's CDR3 is CASSSYPGGPVGELFF. The DNA for the CDR3 is TGTGCCAGCAGTTCTTATCCCGGGGGGCCGGTCGGGGAGCTGTTTTTT.

The CDR3 DNA is TGTGCCAGTAGTATGGGGACAGGGAGAAGGGCTTTCTTT. The encoded protein is CASSMGTGRRAFF. The rearrangement uses TRBV19 and TRBJ1-1; TRBD1 matches 9 bases. The CDR3 totals 13 residues. With 3 bases clipped from V and 11 bases from J, the junction kept 7 bases outside the gene matches. Germline lookup yields CDR1 LNHDA and CDR2 SQIVND (reference sequence).

This clone was recorded a few times. The J gene is TRBJ2-7, the V gene TRBV7-9; D gene ambiguous. Germline CDR1 is SEHNR and CDR2 is FQNEAQ (reference sequence). The CDR3 loop spans 14 amino acids. Trimming stripped 2 bases from V and 0 bases from J, with 8 bases between. The CDR3 loop is CASSLMTGSYEQYF. In nucleotides, the CDR3 is TGTGCCAGCAGCTTAATGACGGGCTCCTACGAGCAGTACTTC.

This sequence joins TRBV5-1 and TRBJ2-2; D is undetermined. Trimming stripped 4 bases from V and 6 bases from J, with 4 bases between. The CDR3 spans 11 residues. Germline V lookup: CDR1 SGHRS, CDR2 YFSETQ. The CDR3 DNA is TGCGCCAGCAGCCCTCCCGGGGAGCTGTTTTTT. It is translated as CASSPPGELFF.

V is TRBV2 and J is TRBJ2-7; 10 nucleotides align to TRBD1. This CDR3 spans 14 amino acids. V dropped 5 bases and J dropped 6; count of bases not matched to a gene: 7. Germline assignment: CDR1 SNHLY and CDR2 FYNNEI. The CDR3 reads CASSPGTGAVEQYF. The CDR3 DNA follows: TGTGCCAGCAGTCCCGGGACAGGGGCGGTCGAGCAGTACTTC.

The chain carries TRBV19 and TRBJ1-5; TRBD1 agrees at 9 bases. J gave up 0 bases and V 7 bases, and 1 base lay outside the gene matches. Germline V lookup: CDR1 LNHDA, CDR2 SQIVND (reference sequence). The CDR3 consists of 14 residues. In nucleotides, the CDR3 is TGTGCCAGTAAGGACAGGGGTAGCAATCAGCCCCAGCATTTT. Amino acid sequence: CASKDRGSNQPQHF.

This clone was seen more than once but under ten times. The sample has other DNA sequences that encode this CDR3 too. The V gene is TRBV5-1, the J gene TRBJ2-7, with TRBD2 matching 11 bases. CDR3 length equals 14 residues. Germline V gene data show CDR1 as SGHRS and CDR2 as YFSETQ. V dropped 4 bases and J dropped 4; count of bases not matched to a gene: 4. CDR3 residues: CASSPLAGGYEQYF. DNA of the CDR3: TGCGCCAGCAGCCCTCTAGCGGGGGGTTACGAGCAGTACTTC.

The chain joins TRBV7-8 to TRBJ2-1, with 10 bases that match TRBD2. CDR1 is SGHVS, CDR2 FQNEAQ, per germline. Germline trimming cut 5 bases from V and 6 bases from J; bases unmatched to any gene: 16. The CDR3 is 18 amino acids. The CDR3 loop is CASSPWGRAGGQGNEQFF. The CDR3 DNA sequence: TGTGCCAGCAGCCCCTGGGGGCGAGCGGGGGGGCAGGGCAATGAGCAGTTCTTC.